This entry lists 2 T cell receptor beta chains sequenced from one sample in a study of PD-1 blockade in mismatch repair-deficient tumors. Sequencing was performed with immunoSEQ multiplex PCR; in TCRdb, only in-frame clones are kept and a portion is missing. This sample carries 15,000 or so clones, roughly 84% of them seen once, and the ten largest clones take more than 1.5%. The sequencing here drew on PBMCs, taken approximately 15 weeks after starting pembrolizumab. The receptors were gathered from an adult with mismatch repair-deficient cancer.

This CDR3 is CASSLWAQGNGYTF. DNA of the CDR3: TGTGCCAGCAGTTTATGGGCCCAGGGGAATGGCTACACCTTC. The chain couples TRBV28 to TRBJ1-2; maybe TRBD1 (6 bases). V lost 0 bases and J lost 6, with 11 bases in between. CDR1 and CDR2 from the germline V gene are MDHEN and SYDVKM. CDR3 size: 14 residues.

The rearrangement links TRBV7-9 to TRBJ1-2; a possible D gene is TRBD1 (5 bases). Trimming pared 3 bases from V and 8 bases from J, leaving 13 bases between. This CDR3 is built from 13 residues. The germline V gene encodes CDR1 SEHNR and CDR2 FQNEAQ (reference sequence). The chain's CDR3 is CASSFQGNWGYTF. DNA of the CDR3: TGTGCCAGCAGCTTTCAGGGTAACTGGGGCTACACCTTC.